The entry below gives a single TCR beta chain sequence along with its context. Antigen: not known. PCR involved 60 Vbeta and 13 Jbeta primers. Measured with immunoSEQ multiplex PCR; TCRdb has only the in-frame clones, and not every one. This sample has tens of thousands of clones; 77% occur once, and the top ten carry approximately 3.5%. This record comes from a study of cytomegalovirus exposure and HLA in healthy donors. General study findings and limits: Roughly even sequencing depth across donors was the assumption behind the presence/absence analyses. Among TCR beta chains, those listed as cytomegalovirus-associated numbered around 180.

The receptor was derived from a woman between 40 and 50 years old in good health and CMV-seropositive. Sequenced sample: PBMCs.

CDR3 nucleotide sequence: TGTGCCAGCCAAAAAGAGACCCAGTACTTC. Residues: CASQKETQYF. This chain links TRBV27 with TRBJ2-5; no clear D. Deletions cut 8 bases from V and 3 bases from J, with 4 bases between. Looked up from germline, CDR1 is MNHEY and CDR2 is SMNVEV (reference sequence). The CDR3 has 10 amino acids.